Following are 30 T cell receptor beta chains from one sample sequenced in a study of early T cells in non-severe SARS-CoV-2 infection. TCRdb re-called the 5' RACE reads through MiXCR, storing one row per CDR3 protein. The sample lists over 50,000 distinct CDR3 sequences, about 9.9% occurring once. Sequencing was done on a sample of whole blood. These receptors all stem from an adult who was a healthcare worker with PCR-confirmed SARS-CoV-2 infection or an uninfected control (not recorded which).

This clonotype was found many times. This sequence joins TRBV7-2 and TRBJ2-3; the D is unclear. Trimming shortened V by 5 bases and J by 3 bases, and 12 bases separated the two germline ends. Germline V gene data show CDR1 as SGHTA and CDR2 as FQGNSA. The CDR3 runs to 14 residues. CDR3 amino acids: CASSRLVGTDTQYF. The CDR3 region has the DNA TGTGCCAGCAGCCGACTGGTGGGTACAGATACGCAGTATTTT.

This clonotype occurred a few times. This chain connects TRBV5-1 to TRBJ2-6; D might be TRBD1 or TRBD2, each matching 5 bases. V was pared by 1 base and J by 7 bases, with 12 bases between. Germline V gene lookup returns CDR1 SGHRS and CDR2 YFSETQ. The CDR3 is 15 residues long. The CDR3 region has the DNA TGCGCCAGCAGCTTGAGGGGAGAGGGAGCCAACGTCCTGACTTTC. Amino acids: CASSLRGEGANVLTF.

Only a few counts were recorded for this clonotype. The gene calls are TRBV28 and TRBJ1-5; D gene uncertain. The CDR3 is 13 amino acids. Germline-derived CDR1 and CDR2 are MDHEN and SYDVKM. The V end lost 5 bases, the J end lost 7 bases, and 12 bases lay between the germline ends. CDR3 in amino acids: CASSPFRAQPQHF. CDR3 DNA: TGTGCCAGCAGTCCCTTCCGGGCCCAGCCCCAGCATTTT.

The chain uses TRBV4-2 and TRBJ2-4; D possibly corresponds to TRBD2 (5 bases). In germline, CDR1 is LGHNA, CDR2 YNFKEQ. CDR3 length: 16 residues. The V gene lost 0 bases and the J gene lost 5 bases, with 14 bases spanning the gap. CDR3 in DNA: TGTGCCAGCAGCCAAGAACGAGGGAAGGAGGAAAACATTCAGTACTTC. Its translation is CASSQERGKEENIQYF.

V is TRBV19 and J is TRBJ1-2; D is perhaps TRBD1 (5 bases). V was cut by 7 bases and J by 3 bases, with 24 bases left in between. This CDR3 has 17 amino acids. Germline V gives CDR1 LNHDA, CDR2 SQIVND (reference sequence). The CDR3 sequence: CASTQGETIGVDYGYTF. As DNA, the CDR3 is TGTGCCAGTACCCAAGGGGAAACTATCGGAGTAGACTATGGCTACACCTTC.

This clonotype appeared a few times. V and J are TRBV7-9 and TRBJ2-1; TRBD1 matches at 11 bases. The germline gives CDR1 SEHNR, CDR2 FQNEAQ (reference sequence). The CDR3 spans 15 residues. J gave up 4 bases and V 5 bases, and 4 bases lay outside the gene matches. CDR3 in amino acids: CASSQGTGGYNEQFF. The CDR3 nucleotides are TGTGCCAGCAGCCAAGGGACAGGGGGGTACAATGAGCAGTTCTTC.

Here the CDR3 reads CASSQQTGDEQFF. The CDR3 DNA sequence: TGTGCCAGCAGCCAACAGACGGGCGATGAGCAGTTCTTC. V gene TRBV3-1 combines with J gene TRBJ2-1; D unclear. Germline CDR1 is LGHDT and CDR2 is YNNKEL (reference sequence). This CDR3 comprises 13 residues. V was trimmed by 2 bases and J by 8 bases, leaving 10 bases between them.

The chain carries TRBV7-2 and TRBJ2-5; D is possibly TRBD2 (5 bases). Trimming took off 5 bases at V and 5 bases at J, with 15 bases between the two ends. CDR3 size: 14 residues. Germline V lookup: CDR1 SGHTA, CDR2 FQGNSA. This CDR3 is CASSPGLMWETQYF. The CDR3, as DNA: TGTGCCAGCAGCCCAGGACTGATGTGGGAGACCCAGTACTTC.

The genes are TRBV20-1 and TRBJ2-5; no definite D call. Germline V CDR1 and CDR2: DFQATT, SNEGSKA (reference sequence). The V and J ends lost 8 bases and 0 bases respectively, with 10 bases between them. This CDR3 has 12 residues. Here the CDR3 reads CSLPWDQETQYF. The CDR3 DNA sequence: TGCAGTCTCCCTTGGGACCAAGAGACCCAGTACTTC.

The chain recombines TRBV6-6 with TRBJ2-5; D remains unclear. This CDR3 region has 13 residues. Germline assignment: CDR1 MNHNY and CDR2 SVGAGI (reference sequence). Trimming pared 7 bases from V and 1 base from J, leaving 10 bases between. The CDR3 bases are TGTGCCAGCACTAGAGCGTTCCAAGAGACCCAGTACTTC. Its translation: CASTRAFQETQYF.

This clonotype was seen repeatedly, ten times or more. The chain joins TRBV12-3 or TRBV12-4 to TRBJ1-2; D might be TRBD1 (5 bases). V dropped 8 bases and J dropped 4 bases, with 14 bases sitting between them. The CDR3 totals 13 residues. CDR3 sequence reads: CASGAGESYGYTF. The CDR3 nucleotides read TGTGCCAGCGGTGCGGGGGAGAGCTATGGCTACACCTTC.

This clonotype has ten or more counts. This chain joins TRBV5-1 and TRBJ1-2; 8 bases map to TRBD1. Looked up from germline, CDR1 is SGHRS and CDR2 is YFSETQ. J gave up 4 bases and V 4 bases, and 12 bases lay outside the gene matches. The CDR3 consists of 16 residues. The CDR3 DNA sequence: TGCGCCAGCAGCCAAGACGGACAGGGCCTGGGCTATGGCTACACCTTC. It is translated as CASSQDGQGLGYGYTF. The full variable domain, with the rest looked up from reference TRBV5-1 and TRBJ1-2, is KAGVTQTPRYLIKTRGQQVTLSCSPISGHRSVSWYQQTPGQGLQFLFEYFSETQRNKGNFPGRFSGRQFSNSRSEMNVSTLELGDSALYLCASSQDGQGLGYGYTFGSGTRLTVV.

This chain links TRBV3-1 with TRBJ1-1; D is undetermined. Trimming left V 4 bases short and J 6 bases short, with 12 bases between. The CDR3 consists of 13 residues. In germline, CDR1 is LGHDT, CDR2 YNNKEL (reference sequence). The CDR3 spells CASSLIGRSEAFF. CDR3 DNA sequence: TGTGCCAGCAGCCTGATCGGACGGTCTGAAGCTTTCTTT. The entire variable domain, with the rest obtained from reference TRBV3-1 and TRBJ1-1, is as follows: DTAVSQTPKYLVTQMGNDKSIKCEQNLGHDTMYWYKQDSKKFLKIMFSYNNKELIINETVPNRFSPKSPDKAHLNLHINSLELGDSAVYFCASSLIGRSEAFFGQGTRLTVV.

The chain couples TRBV29-1 to TRBJ1-1; D remains unclear. CDR1 is SQVTM, CDR2 ANQGSEA, per germline. Trimming removed 4 bases at V and 4 bases at J, with 7 bases between. CDR3 length equals 11 residues. The CDR3 DNA reads TGCAGCGTTGGTCACAGCACTGAAGCTTTCTTT. Its translation is CSVGHSTEAFF. Drawing the rest from reference TRBV29-1 and TRBJ1-1, the complete variable domain is SAVISQKPSRDICQRGTSLTIQCQVDSQVTMMFWYRQQPGQSLTLIATANQGSEATYESGFVIDKFPISRPNLTFSTLTVSNMSPEDSSIYLCSVGHSTEAFFGQGTRLTVV.

The chain is built from TRBV12-3 or TRBV12-4 and TRBJ2-5; D possibly uses TRBD1 or TRBD2 (5 bases each). Between the trimmed V and J ends, which lost 6 bases and 2 bases, there was a span of 13 bases. This CDR3 comprises 14 residues. CDR3 amino acids: CASRLPGPQETQYF. CDR3 bases: TGTGCCAGCAGGTTACCGGGACCACAAGAGACCCAGTACTTC.

This clonotype has just a few counts. The rearrangement uses TRBV29-1 and TRBJ2-3; the match to TRBD1 covers 8 bases. The germline CDR1 and CDR2 sequences are SQVTM and ANQGSEA. V lost 6 bases and J lost 4; bases outside the gene matches: 12. This CDR3 is 15 amino acids long. CDR3 protein: CSVPSPRGPADTQYF. DNA of the CDR3: TGCAGCGTGCCCTCCCCCAGGGGGCCCGCAGATACGCAGTATTTT.

This clonotype was counted ten times or more. In DNA form, the CDR3 reads TGCAGCGTTGAAGACGGGGGGTCTGACTCCTACAATGAGCAGTTCTTC. As protein: CSVEDGGSDSYNEQFF. V usage is TRBV29-1 and J usage is TRBJ2-1; 7 bases agree with TRBD2. This CDR3 is 16 amino acids long. Germline V lookup: CDR1 SQVTM, CDR2 ANQGSEA. After removal of 0 bases from V and 0 bases from J, the junction contained 5 bases not matched to a gene.

The rearrangement uses TRBV29-1 and TRBJ2-5; the D is unclear. The CDR3 is made up of 13 amino acids. The germline V gene has CDR1 SQVTM and CDR2 ANQGSEA. Trimming took 4 bases from V and 5 from J, leaving 14 bases between them. The CDR3 DNA sequence: TGCAGCGTTGTCAAAAGATCCAGTGAGACCCAGTACTTC. Encoded protein: CSVVKRSSETQYF.

This clonotype has only a few counts. The rearrangement links TRBV25-1 to TRBJ1-1, with D perhaps TRBD1 (6 bases). With 7 bases removed from V and 3 bases from J, the gap between germline ends came to 18 bases. Germline V CDR1 and CDR2: MGHDK, SYGVNS. The CDR3 has 15 amino acids. The CDR3, as DNA: TGTGCCAGCATCTCGACGGCCAGGGGTTACACTGAAGCTTTCTTT. It codes for CASISTARGYTEAFF. Supplemented by reference TRBV25-1 and TRBJ1-1, the full variable domain reads EADIYQTPRYLVIGTGKKITLECSQTMGHDKMYWYQQDPGMELHLIHYSYGVNSTEKGDLSSESTVSRIRTEHFPLTLESARPSHTSQYLCASISTARGYTEAFFGQGTRLTVV.

The table lists this clonotype with many counts. V usage is TRBV10-2 and J usage is TRBJ1-6, with unresolved D. The CDR3 spans 13 residues. Germline CDR1 is WSHSY and CDR2 is SAAADI. Deletions cut 3 bases from V and 7 bases from J, with 7 bases between. DNA for the CDR3: TGCGCCAGCAGTGATGTAGGGAATTCACCCCTCCACTTT. Its protein is CASSDVGNSPLHF.

This sequence joins TRBV11-2 and TRBJ2-3; D is unresolved. With 5 bases removed from V and 9 bases from J, the gap between germline ends came to 21 bases. The CDR3 spans 15 residues. Germline loops: CDR1 SGHAT, CDR2 FQNNGV. The CDR3 DNA follows: TGTGCCAGCAGCCCTCGAGACATGAATCTCGGAACGCAGTATTTT. It encodes CASSPRDMNLGTQYF.

The chain couples TRBV5-1 to TRBJ2-5; D gene uncertain. Germline-derived CDR1 and CDR2 are SGHRS and YFSETQ. The CDR3 spans 14 residues. V dropped 0 bases and J dropped 1 base, with 7 bases sitting between them. The CDR3 loop reads CASSLAIGQETQYF. Here the CDR3 DNA reads TGCGCCAGCAGCTTGGCCATTGGCCAAGAGACCCAGTACTTC.

This clonotype appeared many times. The V and J genes are TRBV7-9 and TRBJ2-2; the D call may be TRBD1 or TRBD2 (5 bases each). Germline CDR1 and CDR2: SEHNR and FQNEAQ (reference sequence). The CDR3 is 15 residues long. V dropped 3 bases and J dropped 2 bases, with 10 bases sitting between them. CDR3 region: CASSFGDVNTGELFF. In DNA, the CDR3 is TGTGCCAGCAGCTTTGGGGACGTCAACACCGGGGAGCTGTTTTTT.

This clonotype was seen more than once but under ten times. The V call is TRBV7-2, the J call TRBJ1-3, with unresolved D. This CDR3 contains 15 residues. Trimming stripped 5 bases from V and 0 bases from J, with 11 bases between. Per germline, CDR1 SGHTA and CDR2 FQGNSA. The CDR3 nucleotides read TGTGCCAGCAGCCCAAACCTAGTCTCTGGAAACACCATATATTTT. This sequence encodes CASSPNLVSGNTIYF.

This clonotype was recorded a few times. The V call is TRBV10-2, the J call TRBJ1-3; no clear D gene. The CDR3 consists of 17 residues. V lost 5 bases and J lost 2, with 19 bases in between. Looked up from germline, CDR1 is WSHSY and CDR2 is SAAADI. The CDR3: CASSYKLSAGPGNTIYF. As DNA, the CDR3 is TGCGCCAGCAGTTACAAGCTATCGGCAGGTCCTGGAAACACCATATATTTT.

The chain is built from TRBV7-3 and TRBJ2-1; the match to TRBD2 covers 8 bases. The CDR3 consists of 15 residues. The trim removed 5 bases at V and 6 bases at J, leaving 9 bases unmatched. From germline, CDR1 is SGHTA and CDR2 FQGTGA. CDR3 amino acids: CASSQTSGPSNEQFF. In DNA form, the CDR3 reads TGTGCCAGCAGCCAAACTAGCGGACCCTCCAATGAGCAGTTCTTC.

The table lists this clonotype with a few counts. This rearrangement joins TRBV19 to TRBJ1-5; D gene ambiguous. This CDR3 has 14 residues. Trimming took off 11 bases at V and 3 bases at J, with 17 bases between the two ends. Germline values: CDR1 LNHDA, CDR2 SQIVND (reference sequence). The chain's CDR3 is CASRTARDNQPQHF. The CDR3 nucleotides read TGTGCCTCGCGAACAGCGAGGGACAATCAGCCCCAGCATTTT.

This clonotype was detected ten times or more. The rearrangement joins TRBV6-5 to TRBJ1-6; no clear D gene. Per germline, CDR1 MNHEY and CDR2 SVGAGI. V lost 0 bases and J lost 3, with 12 bases in between. The CDR3 spans 17 residues. The CDR3 loop reads CASSYSSVGSYNSPLHF. DNA for the CDR3: TGTGCCAGCAGTTACTCGAGTGTGGGGAGCTATAATTCACCCCTCCACTTT.

This clonotype has just a few counts. The CDR3 loop reads CASSAGRYEQYV. As DNA, the CDR3 is TGCGCCAGCAGTGCCGGCCGCTACGAGCAGTACGTC. The chain is built from TRBV10-2 and TRBJ2-7, with no clear D. V was pared by 4 bases and J by 3 bases, with 7 bases between. The germline CDR1 and CDR2 sequences are WSHSY and SAAADI. The CDR3 length is 12 residues.

In this sample, this clonotype turned up a few times. The rearrangement links TRBV10-3 to TRBJ2-7; possibly TRBD1 for D (6 bases). Germline V gene data show CDR1 as ENHRY and CDR2 as SYGVKD. V was pared by 5 bases and J by 6 bases, with 17 bases between. There are 14 residues in the CDR3. CDR3 protein: CAISKQGLGGEQYV. The CDR3 coding sequence is TGTGCCATCAGTAAACAGGGATTAGGGGGCGAGCAGTACGTC.